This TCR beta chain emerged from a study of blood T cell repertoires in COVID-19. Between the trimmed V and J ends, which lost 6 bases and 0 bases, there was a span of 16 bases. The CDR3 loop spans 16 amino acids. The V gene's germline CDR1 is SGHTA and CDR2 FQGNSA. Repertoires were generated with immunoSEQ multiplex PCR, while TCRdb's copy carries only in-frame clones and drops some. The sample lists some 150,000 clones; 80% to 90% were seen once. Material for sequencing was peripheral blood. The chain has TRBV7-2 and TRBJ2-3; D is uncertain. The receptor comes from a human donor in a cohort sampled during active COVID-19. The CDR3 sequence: CASSPGGGPSTDTQYF. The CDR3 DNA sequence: TGTGCCAGCAGTCCCGGCGGCGGTCCTAGCACAGATACGCAGTATTTT.